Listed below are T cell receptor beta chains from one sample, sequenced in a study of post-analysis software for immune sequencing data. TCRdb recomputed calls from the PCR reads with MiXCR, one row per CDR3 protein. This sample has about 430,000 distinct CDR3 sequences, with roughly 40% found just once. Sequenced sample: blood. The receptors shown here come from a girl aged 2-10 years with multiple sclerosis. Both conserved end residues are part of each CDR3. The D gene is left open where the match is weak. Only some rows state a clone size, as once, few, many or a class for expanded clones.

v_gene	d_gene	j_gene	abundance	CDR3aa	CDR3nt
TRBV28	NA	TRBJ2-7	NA	CASSLHDGLSYEQYF	TGTGCCAGCAGTTTACATGACGGCCTTTCCTACGAGCAGTACTTC
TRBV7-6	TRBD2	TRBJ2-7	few	CASSLTSGTSSYEQYF	TGTGCCAGCAGCTTGACTAGCGGGACCAGCTCCTACGAGCAGTACTTC
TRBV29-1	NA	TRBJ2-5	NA	CSVEVVPVGETQYF	TGCAGCGTTGAGGTGGTCCCGGTAGGAGAGACCCAGTACTTC
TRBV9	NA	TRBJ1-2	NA	CASSLSQGAEVNYGYTF	TGTGCCAGCAGTCTCTCACAAGGGGCGGAGGTTAACTATGGCTACACCTTC
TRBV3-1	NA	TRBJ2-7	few	CASSQGVIPTYEQYF	TGTGCCAGCAGCCAAGGGGTAATTCCTACCTACGAGCAGTACTTC
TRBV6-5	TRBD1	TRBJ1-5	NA	CASSWDRRSQPQHF	TGTGCCAGCAGTTGGGACAGGAGGTCTCAGCCCCAGCATTTT
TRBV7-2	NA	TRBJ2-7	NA	CASSLGPRGYEQYF	TGTGCCAGCAGCTTAGGCCCCCGCGGGTACGAGCAGTACTTC
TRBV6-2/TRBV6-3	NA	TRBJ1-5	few	CASSYPTQGSSNQPQHF	TGTGCCAGCAGTTACCCTACACAGGGTTCGAGCAATCAGCCCCAGCATTTT
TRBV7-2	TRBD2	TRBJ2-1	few	CASSSDSGRLNEQFF	TGTGCCAGCAGCTCAGACAGCGGGAGACTCAATGAGCAGTTCTTC
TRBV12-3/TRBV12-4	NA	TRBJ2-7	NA	CASGLSGSYEQYF	TGTGCCAGCGGTCTTTCAGGCTCCTACGAGCAGTACTTC
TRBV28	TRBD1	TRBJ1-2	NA	CASSDPGQTYGYTF	TGTGCCAGCAGCGATCCGGGACAGACTTATGGCTACACCTTC
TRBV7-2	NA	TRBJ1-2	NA	CASSLRAWTTYGYTF	TGTGCCAGCAGCTTACGGGCCTGGACGACCTATGGCTACACCTTC
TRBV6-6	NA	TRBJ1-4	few	CASRPTGEKLFF	TGTGCCAGCAGGCCGACAGGAGAAAAACTGTTTTTT
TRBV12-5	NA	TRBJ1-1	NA	CASAAREKDTEAFF	TGTGCTAGTGCCGCCAGGGAGAAGGACACTGAAGCTTTCTTT
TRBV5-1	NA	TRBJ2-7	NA	CASSRKPTGSNNEQYF	TGCGCCAGCAGCAGAAAGCCGACCGGCTCAAACAATGAGCAGTACTTC
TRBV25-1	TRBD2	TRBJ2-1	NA	CASQSGREDNEQFF	TGTGCCAGCCAAAGCGGGAGAGAAGACAATGAGCAGTTCTTC
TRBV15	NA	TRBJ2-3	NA	CATRGRRADSTDTQYF	TGTGCCACCAGGGGTAGAAGGGCCGACTCAACAGATACGCAGTATTTT
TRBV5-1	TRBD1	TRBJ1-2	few	CASSLSGTGTISLDTF	TGCGCCAGCAGCTTAAGTGGGACAGGGACTATCAGTTTGGACACCTTC
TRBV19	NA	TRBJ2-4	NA	CASSPGRQAKNIQYF	TGTGCCAGTAGCCCTGGTCGCCAGGCCAAAAACATTCAGTACTTC
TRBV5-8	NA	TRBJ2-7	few	CASNTDGSYEQYF	TGTGCCAGCAACACGGACGGATCCTACGAGCAGTACTTC
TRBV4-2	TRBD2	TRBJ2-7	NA	CASSHSLAGGTSYEQYF	TGTGCCAGCAGCCACTCTCTAGCGGGAGGGACCTCCTACGAGCAGTACTTC
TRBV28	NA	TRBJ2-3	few	CASRLLGGGWPDTQYF	TGTGCCAGCAGACTCCTGGGAGGGGGCTGGCCAGATACGCAGTATTTT
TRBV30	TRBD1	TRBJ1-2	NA	CAWSRGQVATYGYTF	TGTGCCTGGAGCCGTGGACAGGTTGCGACCTATGGCTACACCTTC
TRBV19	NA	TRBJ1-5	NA	CASSITVGVSNQPQHF	TGTGCCAGTAGTATTACCGTCGGCGTTAGCAATCAGCCCCAGCATTTT
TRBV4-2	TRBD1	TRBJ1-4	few	CASSLRDRNEKLFF	TGTGCCAGCAGCCTGCGGGACAGGAATGAAAAACTGTTTTTT
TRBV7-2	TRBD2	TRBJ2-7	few	CASSSTLAGRFYEQYF	TGTGCCAGCAGCTCAACCCTAGCGGGCAGATTTTACGAGCAGTACTTC
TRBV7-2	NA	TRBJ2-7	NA	CASSLMGQGYEQYF	TGTGCCAGCAGCTTGATGGGGCAGGGCTACGAGCAGTACTTC
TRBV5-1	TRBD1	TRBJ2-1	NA	CASSPAPGGNEQFF	TGCGCCAGCAGCCCCGCCCCAGGGGGCAATGAGCAGTTCTTC
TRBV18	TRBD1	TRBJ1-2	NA	CASSPPSRTGNNYGYTF	TGTGCCAGCTCACCACCGTCACGGACAGGGAATAACTATGGCTACACCTTC